The following is a T cell receptor beta chain sequence with its context. Other DNA sequences in this sample translate to the same CDR3. Sequencing was performed with immunoSEQ multiplex PCR; in TCRdb, only in-frame clones are kept and a portion is missing. Of 2 million to 2.5 million clones in the sample, almost 96% were seen once. This sample was included in a study of shared clonotypes between healthy human individuals. The V gene's germline CDR1 is KGHSH and CDR2 LQKENI. This CDR3 contains 13 residues. V gave up 3 bases and J gave up 2 bases, with 5 bases separating them. Sequencing was done on a sample of naive CD4+ T cells sorted from blood. As for subset: CD45RA+ positively selected. This TCR came from a man aged 18-30 years in good health. The V and J genes are TRBV18 and TRBJ1-5; the D is unclear. CDR3: CASSPTGNQPQHF. The CDR3 coding sequence is TGTGCCAGCTCACCCACTGGCAATCAGCCCCAGCATTTT.